The 24 T cell receptor beta chains below all came from one sample that was sequenced in a study of spatial heterogeneity in lung cancer. TCRdb analysed the 5' RACE reads with MiXCR anew, one entry per CDR3 protein. Counted here are 26,000 or so distinct CDR3 sequences, more than 8% occurring once; the ten biggest clones make up under 40%. The time point was: sample taken at primary tumor resection. The study sequenced unsorted whole RNA from tumor, nontumor lung or frozen PBMC. The sequences come from PBMCs, collected at surgery. These receptors originate from a female donor with early-stage non-small cell lung cancer.

This clonotype appeared many times. The chain links TRBV7-8 to TRBJ1-2; D might be TRBD1 (5 bases). From germline, CDR1 is SGHVS and CDR2 FQNEAQ. Trimming removed 5 bases from V and 3 bases from J, with 13 bases in between. The CDR3 has 14 residues. The CDR3 DNA sequence: TGTGCCAGCAGCCTTGGGGGGTTGGACTATGGCTACACCTTC. It specifies CASSLGGLDYGYTF.

The table lists this clonotype with many counts. J is TRBJ1-5 and V is TRBV2; D call uncertain. Germline-derived CDR1 and CDR2 are SNHLY and FYNNEI. The CDR3 spans 14 residues. The V end was cut by 5 bases, the J end by 2 bases, with 10 bases between. The CDR3 sequence: CASSSWDRNQPQHF. In DNA, the CDR3 is TGTGCCAGCAGTAGTTGGGATCGCAATCAGCCCCAGCATTTT.

J is TRBJ2-1 and V is TRBV28, with TRBD2 matching over 7 bases. CDR1 is MDHEN, CDR2 SYDVKM, per germline. The CDR3 totals 15 residues. Unmatched junction bases numbered 6, after V lost 6 bases and J lost 1 base. The CDR3 DNA is TGTGCCAGCAGCTTGGGAGGGGCGTCCTACAATGAGCAGTTCTTC. Translating gives CASSLGGASYNEQFF.

The sample holds many counts of this clonotype. This chain uses TRBV7-6 with TRBJ2-5; D unresolved. Deletions cut 5 bases from V and 5 bases from J, with 6 bases between. The CDR3 covers 11 residues. Germline lookup yields CDR1 SGHVS and CDR2 FNYEAQ. CDR3 in DNA: TGTGCCAGCAGCCCCCTCGAGACCCAGTACTTC. Protein product: CASSPLETQYF.

This clonotype was observed at least ten times. The CDR3 loop reads CASSSWDWKNTGELFF. Here the CDR3 DNA reads TGTGCCAGCAGTTCCTGGGACTGGAAGAACACCGGGGAGCTGTTTTTT. The chain is built from TRBV27 and TRBJ2-2; a possible D gene is TRBD2 (6 bases). This CDR3 is built from 16 residues. Germline loops: CDR1 MNHEY, CDR2 SMNVEV (reference sequence). Trimming left V 4 bases short and J 1 base short, with 13 bases between.

This clonotype was recorded many times. This chain connects TRBV2 to TRBJ2-7, with 7 bases that match TRBD1. The germline V gene has CDR1 SNHLY and CDR2 FYNNEI. V lost 4 bases to trimming and J lost 2 bases; unmatched junction nucleotides: 2. The CDR3 runs 13 residues. The CDR3 region is CASSGDSTYEQYV. The CDR3, as DNA: TGTGCCAGCAGTGGGGACAGCACCTACGAGCAGTACGTC.

This clonotype was detected many times. The chain joins TRBV5-1 to TRBJ2-5; D unresolved. CDR3 length: 14 amino acids. Trimming shortened V by 0 bases and J by 5 bases, and 11 bases separated the two germline ends. In germline, CDR1 is SGHRS, CDR2 YFSETQ. In DNA, the CDR3 is TGCGCCAGCAGCTTGGCGGCCGCCCAGGAGACCCAGTACTTC. Protein: CASSLAAAQETQYF. The whole variable domain, remainder taken from reference TRBV5-1 and TRBJ2-5, is KAGVTQTPRYLIKTRGQQVTLSCSPISGHRSVSWYQQTPGQGLQFLFEYFSETQRNKGNFPGRFSGRQFSNSRSEMNVSTLELGDSALYLCASSLAAAQETQYFGPGTRLLVL.

This clonotype was recorded once. The chain carries TRBV10-1 and TRBJ2-2; D ambiguous. CDR1 is WNHNN, CDR2 SYGVQD, per germline (reference sequence). V lost 3 bases and J 0 bases, leaving 8 bases between the germline ends. The CDR3 sequence is 15 residues long. The CDR3 nucleotides read TGCGCCAGCAGTGACCCAGCCTCGAACACCGGGGAGCTGTTTTTT. Protein sequence: CASSDPASNTGELFF.

This clonotype was seen at least ten times. The V call is TRBV6-5, the J call TRBJ2-1; 15 bases match TRBD2. CDR1 and CDR2 from the germline V gene are MNHEY and SVGAGI. J gave up 3 bases and V 6 bases, and 9 bases lay outside the gene matches. This CDR3 is built from 18 residues. The CDR3 sequence is CASSQPGLAGGSYNEQFF. The CDR3 nucleotides read TGTGCCAGCAGCCAGCCGGGACTAGCGGGAGGAAGCTACAATGAGCAGTTCTTC.

This clonotype has at least ten counts. This rearrangement joins TRBV7-9 to TRBJ1-1; D perhaps matches TRBD1 (5 bases). Per the germline V gene, CDR1 is SEHNR and CDR2 is FQNEAQ (reference sequence). Trimming took off 1 base at V and 1 base at J, with 10 bases between the two ends. The CDR3 sequence is 15 residues long. This chain's CDR3 is CASSLGAGENTEAFF. In DNA, the CDR3 is TGTGCCAGCAGCTTAGGGGCGGGGGAGAACACTGAAGCTTTCTTT.

This clonotype was seen only a few times. The chain recombines TRBV7-2 with TRBJ2-1, with 11 bases matching TRBD2. The germline CDR1 and CDR2 sequences are SGHTA and FQGNSA. V gave up 2 bases and J gave up 0 bases; unmatched junction bases: 3. The CDR3 sequence is 17 residues long. The CDR3 bases are TGTGCCAGCAGCTTAATAGCGGGAGGGATCTCCTACAATGAGCAGTTCTTC. This translates into CASSLIAGGISYNEQFF.

This clonotype was detected many times. This sequence joins TRBV4-1 and TRBJ2-5; TRBD2 is a possible D gene (5 bases). Trimming removed 1 base at V and 1 base at J, with 10 bases between. Germline-derived CDR1 and CDR2 are MGHRA and YSYEKL. The CDR3 runs to 15 residues. DNA for the CDR3: TGCGCCAGCAGCCAAGCGGGGTTTCCCCAAGAGACCCAGTACTTC. Amino acids: CASSQAGFPQETQYF.

This clonotype was detected many times. The J gene is TRBJ2-3, the V gene TRBV20-1; 12 nucleotides line up with TRBD2. Germline lookup yields CDR1 DFQATT and CDR2 SNEGSKA (reference sequence). CDR3 length: 17 amino acids. With V trimmed by 3 bases and J by 0 bases, 7 bases remained unmatched. DNA of the CDR3: TGCAGTGCTAGGGTACTAGCGGGAGGACTTAGCACAGATACGCAGTATTTT. Translation: CSARVLAGGLSTDTQYF.

As regards this clonotype: This could be a read error, since a much larger clone is one nucleotide away. The gene calls are TRBV7-2 and TRBJ2-1, with TRBD2 identical over 11 bases. This CDR3 is 15 amino acids long. The V gene's germline CDR1 is SGHTA and CDR2 FQGNSA. J lost 6 bases, V lost 5 bases, and 6 bases had no gene match. Here the CDR3 reads CASSMTSGDCNEQFF. CDR3 nucleotides: TGTGCCAGCAGCATGACTAGCGGGGATTGCAATGAGCAGTTCTTC.

The sample holds a few counts of this clonotype. The gene calls are TRBV19 and TRBJ2-2; 9 positions match TRBD2. Germline CDR1 LNHDA, CDR2 SQIVND (reference sequence). V was pared by 4 bases and J by 5 bases, with 17 bases of the junction left unmatched. The CDR3 sequence is 19 residues long. The CDR3 bases are TGTGCCAGTAGTACCGGGGTTGGACGGCGGGAGGGCCGAACCGGGGAGCTGTTTTTT. Protein sequence: CASSTGVGRREGRTGELFF.

This clonotype has a handful of counts. The V and J genes are TRBV15 and TRBJ2-1; 8 bases are shared with TRBD2. J was trimmed by 7 bases and V by 1 base; bases with no gene match: 3. This CDR3 is built from 14 residues. CDR1 is LNHNV and CDR2 is YYDKDF in the germline V gene (reference sequence). The CDR3 loop is CATSRGREGNEQFF. The CDR3 DNA sequence: TGTGCCACCAGCAGAGGTCGGGAGGGGAATGAGCAGTTCTTC.

This clonotype was counted only a few times. The chain joins TRBV7-9 to TRBJ1-5; 8 bases are a match to TRBD1. Germline trimming cut 5 bases from V and 4 bases from J; bases unmatched to any gene: 7. Germline V gives CDR1 SEHNR, CDR2 FQNEAQ (reference sequence). The CDR3 covers 15 residues. The CDR3 here is CASSRGTGINQPQHF. The CDR3 DNA reads as TGTGCCAGCAGCAGAGGGACAGGAATTAATCAGCCCCAGCATTTT.

The sample holds many counts of this clonotype. The V and J genes are TRBV3-1 and TRBJ2-3; 9 bases agree with TRBD2. With V trimmed by 6 bases and J by 0 bases, 4 bases remained unmatched. CDR3 size: 15 residues. Germline V gene data show CDR1 as LGHDT and CDR2 as YNNKEL (reference sequence). For the CDR3, the DNA is TGTGCCAGCAGTCTAGCGGGACGTAGCACAGATACGCAGTATTTT. It specifies CASSLAGRSTDTQYF.

In this sample, this clonotype turned up many times. The chain couples TRBV28 to TRBJ2-7; no reliable D call. The germline V and J ends were trimmed by 1 base and 1 base, with 20 bases remaining between them. Germline assignment: CDR1 MDHEN and CDR2 SYDVKM. This CDR3 has 18 amino acids. The CDR3 nucleotides are TGTGCCAGCAGTTTATTCGGCAGGCCTAAAAGAGGATCCTACGAGCAGTACTTC. Amino acid sequence: CASSLFGRPKRGSYEQYF. The entire variable domain, with the rest obtained from reference TRBV28 and TRBJ2-7, is as follows: DVKVTQSSRYLVKRTGEKVFLECVQDMDHENMFWYRQDPGLGLRLIYFSYDVKMKEKGDIPEGYSVSREKKERFSLILESASTNQTSMYLCASSLFGRPKRGSYEQYFGPGTRLTVT.

Only a few counts were recorded for this clonotype. The V and J genes are TRBV5-6 and TRBJ2-2, with D perhaps matching TRBD2 (6 bases). The CDR3 is 15 amino acids. The V end lost 3 bases, the J end lost 3 bases, and 12 bases lay between the germline ends. Germline V gene data show CDR1 as SGHDT and CDR2 as YYEEEE. In nucleotides, the CDR3 is TGTGCCAGCAGCTACCGAGCGGGTCACACCGGGGAGCTGTTTTTT. It encodes CASSYRAGHTGELFF.

This clonotype appeared a few times. The chain employs TRBV24-1 and TRBJ2-7; 9 nucleotides agree with TRBD2. Germline loops: CDR1 KGHDR, CDR2 SFDVKD. J lost 2 bases, V lost 9 bases, and 10 bases had no gene match. The CDR3 totals 15 residues. As DNA, the CDR3 is TGTGCCACCCGAGGCGGGGGGGCGCGAGCCTACGAGCAGTACGTC. It is translated as CATRGGGARAYEQYV.

The sample holds a few counts of this clonotype. The chain has TRBV30 and TRBJ2-2; D unresolved. Trimming stripped 0 bases from V and 5 bases from J, with 7 bases between. Germline CDR1 and CDR2: GTSNPN and SVGIG (reference sequence). The CDR3 is 13 amino acids. CDR3 in DNA: TGTGCCTGGAGTGTACAAGGGACCGGGGAGCTGTTTTTT. The encoded protein is CAWSVQGTGELFF. The full variable domain, rest sourced from reference TRBV30 and TRBJ2-2, is SQTIHQWPATLVQPVGSPLSLECTVEGTSNPNLYWYRQAAGRGLQLLFYSVGIGQISSEVPQNLSASRPQDRQFILSSKKLLLSDSGFYLCAWSVQGTGELFFGEGSRLTVL.

V gene TRBV4-3 combines with J gene TRBJ1-4, with D unclear. Trimming took 0 bases from V and 5 from J, leaving 16 bases between them. CDR1 is LGHNA and CDR2 is YSLEER in the germline V gene. This CDR3 region has 17 residues. The CDR3 region has the DNA TGCGCCAGCAGCCAAGATCGCCGAGGCGGAACAAATGAAAAACTGTTTTTT. Translated, it gives CASSQDRRGGTNEKLFF.

This clonotype was detected only a few times. V gene TRBV24-1 combines with J gene TRBJ2-5, with no clear D. The CDR3 contains 13 residues. V was pared by 3 bases and J by 5 bases, with 9 bases between. Germline V gene data show CDR1 as KGHDR and CDR2 as SFDVKD. CDR3 loop: CATSDVAGETQYF. The CDR3 DNA reads TGTGCCACCAGTGATGTGGCTGGGGAGACCCAGTACTTC.